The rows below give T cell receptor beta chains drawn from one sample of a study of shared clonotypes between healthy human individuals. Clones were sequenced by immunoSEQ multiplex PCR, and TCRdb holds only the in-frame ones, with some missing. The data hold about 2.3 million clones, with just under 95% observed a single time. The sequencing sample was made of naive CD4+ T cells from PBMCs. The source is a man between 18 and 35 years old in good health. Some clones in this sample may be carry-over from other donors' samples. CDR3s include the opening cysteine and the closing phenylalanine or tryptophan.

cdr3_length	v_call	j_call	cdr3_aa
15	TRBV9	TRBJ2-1	CASSVGLAGTGEQFF
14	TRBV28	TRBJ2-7	CATERGFGSYEQYF
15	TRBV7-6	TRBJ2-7	CASSSTTASSGSLYF
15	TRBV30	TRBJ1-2	CAWMTGLGFDYGYTF
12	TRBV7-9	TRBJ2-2	CASSLGVGELFF
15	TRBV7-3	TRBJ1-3	CASSSQAGSGNTIYF
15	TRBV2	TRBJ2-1	CASSPRGAGNNEQFF
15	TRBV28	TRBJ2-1	CATLPGGPALGEQFF
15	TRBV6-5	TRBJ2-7	CASTEGLASSYEQYF
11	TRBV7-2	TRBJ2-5	CASGLQETQYF
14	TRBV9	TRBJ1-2	CASSKLDTGVGYTF
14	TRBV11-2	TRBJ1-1	CASSTQGSHTEAFF
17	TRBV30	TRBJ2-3	CAWIRTGEGSSRDTQYF
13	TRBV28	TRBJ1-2	CASSREGSRGYTF
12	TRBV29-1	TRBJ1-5	CSVQFGNQPQHF
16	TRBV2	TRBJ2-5	CASSEDLAGGGETQYF
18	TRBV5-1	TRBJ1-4	CASSLGGTGAGGHEKLFF
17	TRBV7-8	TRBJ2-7	CASLPRGGGSLPYEQYF
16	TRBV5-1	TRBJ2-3	CASSLGTSGSTDTQYF
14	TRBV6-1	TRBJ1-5	CASSERTFNQPQHF
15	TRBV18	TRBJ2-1	CASSPRGAGRYEQFF
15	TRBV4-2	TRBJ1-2	CASSQDGGGNYGYTF
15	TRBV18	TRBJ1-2	CASSPDRSAFYGYTF
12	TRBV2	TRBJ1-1	CASTRGGIEAFF
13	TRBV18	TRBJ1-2	CASSPSPGAGYTF
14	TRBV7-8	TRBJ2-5	CASSLVGGLETQYF
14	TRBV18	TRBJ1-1	CASSPQGVNTEAFF
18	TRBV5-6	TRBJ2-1	CASSRIFAAYSSYNEQFF
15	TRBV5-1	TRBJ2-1	CASSLDPGRDNEQFF
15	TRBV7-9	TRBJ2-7	CASSLGLGSSYEQYF
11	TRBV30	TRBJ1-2	CAWSIIYGYTF
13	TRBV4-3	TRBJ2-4	CASSPVTKNIQYF
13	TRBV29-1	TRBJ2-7	CSVPTDGLGEQYF
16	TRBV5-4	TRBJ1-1	CASSPGGTRASNEAFF
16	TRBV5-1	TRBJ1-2	CASSFSGQGGSEGYTF
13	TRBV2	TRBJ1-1	CASIRQGNTEAFF
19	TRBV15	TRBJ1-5	CATSRDFGTGYWSNQPQHF
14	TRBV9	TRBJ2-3	CASSLSSGEDTQYF
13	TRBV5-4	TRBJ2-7	CASSFSGSYEQYF
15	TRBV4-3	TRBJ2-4	CASSQDPGAKNIQYF
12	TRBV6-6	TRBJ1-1	CASSYTDTEAFF
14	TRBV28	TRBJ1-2	CASSLTGSPYGYTF
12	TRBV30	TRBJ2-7	CAWSPAGGEQYF
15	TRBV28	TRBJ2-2	CASSFPGLSGGELFF
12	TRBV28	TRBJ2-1	CASSPGGRWQFF
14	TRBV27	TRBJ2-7	CASSSRTLTYEQYF
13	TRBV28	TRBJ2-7	CASSRGNSYEQYF
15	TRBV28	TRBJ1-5	CASSYPLTGNQPQHF
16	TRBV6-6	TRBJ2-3	CASSYSNSPDTDTQYF
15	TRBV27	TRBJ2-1	CASFRAGGRYNEQFF
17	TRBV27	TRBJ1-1	CASRHYGTGGTNTEAFF
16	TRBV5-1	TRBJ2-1	CASSLGYSGRYNEQFF
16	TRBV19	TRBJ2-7	CASSRPGSSHSYEQYF